One sample yielded the 29 T cell receptor beta chains listed below, sequenced in a study of blood T cell repertoires in COVID-19. Measured with immunoSEQ multiplex PCR; TCRdb has only the in-frame clones, and not every one. The table shows over 350,000 clones, with about 83% occurring only once. Specimen: PBMCs or T cells enriched from blood (not recorded which). These receptors originate from a woman aged 50 to 60 who had recovered from COVID-19.

This clone has only a few counts. The V call is TRBV20-1, the J call TRBJ1-5; TRBD1 is a possible D gene (5 bases). The CDR3 loop spans 12 amino acids. The germline CDR1 and CDR2 sequences are DFQATT and SNEGSKA (reference sequence). The V end was cut by 3 bases, the J end by 4 bases, with 7 bases between. The CDR3 spells CSASDSNQPQHF. DNA of the CDR3: TGCAGTGCTAGTGACAGTAATCAGCCCCAGCATTTT.

V gene TRBV15 combines with J gene TRBJ1-2; 8 bases line up with TRBD1. The CDR3 runs 15 residues. After removal of 0 bases from V and 1 base from J, the junction contained 1 base not matched to a gene. CDR1 and CDR2 from the germline V gene are LNHNV and YYDKDF (reference sequence). This CDR3 is CATSREDRDNYGYTF. Written as DNA, the CDR3 is TGTGCCACCAGCAGAGAGGACAGGGATAACTATGGCTACACCTTC.

The rearrangement uses TRBV28 and TRBJ1-1, with TRBD1 matching 9 bases. V shed 4 bases and J 4 bases; nucleotides not matched to a gene: 4. The CDR3 is 14 amino acids. CDR1 and CDR2 (germline): MDHEN, SYDVKM. CDR3 protein: CASSSMTGGTEAFF. CDR3 DNA: TGTGCCAGCAGTTCAATGACAGGGGGCACTGAAGCTTTCTTT. The full variable domain, rest sourced from reference TRBV28 and TRBJ1-1, is DVKVTQSSRYLVKRTGEKVFLECVQDMDHENMFWYRQDPGLGLRLIYFSYDVKMKEKGDIPEGYSVSREKKERFSLILESASTNQTSMYLCASSSMTGGTEAFFGQGTRLTVV.

The gene calls are TRBV9 and TRBJ2-7, with 7 bases identical to TRBD2. V shed 3 bases, J shed 5 bases, and the junction held 11 bases outside the gene matches. This CDR3 is built from 15 residues. CDR1 is SGDLS, CDR2 YYNGEE, per germline. The CDR3 DNA is TGTGCCAGCAGCGAGAGTCCGAGCGGGGTGAACGAGCAGTACTTC. Protein product: CASSESPSGVNEQYF. Supplemented by reference TRBV9 and TRBJ2-7, the full variable domain reads DSGVTQTPKHLITATGQRVTLRCSPRSGDLSVYWYQQSLDQGLQFLIQYYNGEERAKGNILERFSAQQFPDLHSELNLSSLELGDSALYFCASSESPSGVNEQYFGPGTRLTVT.

The chain links TRBV5-3 to TRBJ2-7; 13 nucleotides line up with TRBD2. TRBV5-3 is an ORF, with its function uncertain. The CDR3 runs 16 residues. The trim removed 4 bases at V and 6 bases at J, leaving 10 bases unmatched. CDR3 sequence (DNA): TGTGCCAGAAGCGCAGGGACTAGCGGGGTCCTCTTCGAGCAGTACTTC. Its translation is CARSAGTSGVLFEQYF.

V gene TRBV28 combines with J gene TRBJ2-2, with 7 nucleotides matching TRBD1. The V and J ends lost 1 base and 6 bases, in that order; junction bases with no gene match: 5. CDR1 and CDR2 from the germline V gene are MDHEN and SYDVKM. The CDR3 is 15 residues long. CDR3 in amino acids: CASSLFEGGPGELFF. The CDR3 nucleotides read TGTGCCAGCAGTTTATTTGAAGGGGGCCCCGGGGAGCTGTTTTTT.

The CDR3 spells CASSSQDRTGNTIYF. CDR3 coding DNA: TGTGCCAGCAGCTCCCAGGACAGGACTGGAAACACCATATATTTT. This chain uses TRBV13 with TRBJ1-3, with 7 bases matching TRBD1. From germline, CDR1 is PRHDT and CDR2 FYEKMQ (reference sequence). The CDR3 runs to 15 residues. The V segment lost 4 bases and the J segment 2 bases; nucleotides outside the gene matches: 5.

This clone was observed a single time. This chain's CDR3 is CASSQGGQSGSFF. CDR3 nucleotides: TGTGCCAGCAGCCAAGGGGGGCAGTCAGGGAGTTTCTTT. The chain joins TRBV4-2 to TRBJ1-1; a possible D gene is TRBD1 (6 bases). CDR1 LGHNA and CDR2 YNFKEQ come from the germline V gene. This CDR3 has 13 amino acids. V was pared by 1 base and J by 13 bases, with 16 bases between.

The chain couples TRBV28 to TRBJ2-1; 7 bases match TRBD1. In germline, CDR1 is MDHEN, CDR2 SYDVKM. Trimming took 2 bases from V and 7 from J; bases not matched to a gene: 14. CDR3 length: 17 residues. CDR3: CASSLETGRRRSNEQFF. The CDR3 nucleotides are TGTGCCAGCAGTTTAGAGACAGGGCGAAGGAGGAGTAATGAGCAGTTCTTC.

The chain links TRBV3-1 (or the pseudogene TRBV3-2) to TRBJ1-4; D gene unclear. Germline CDR1 and CDR2: LGHDT and YNNKEL (reference sequence). Trimming left V 1 base short and J 7 bases short, with 13 bases between. The CDR3 covers 15 residues. CDR3 sequence (DNA): TGTGCCAGCAGCCAAGTATCCGGGGTGGGTGAAAAACTGTTTTTT. Translation: CASSQVSGVGEKLFF.

This sequence joins TRBV10-1 and TRBJ1-1; the D gene is possibly TRBD1 (6 bases). V was pared by 7 bases and J by 0 bases, with 15 bases between. The CDR3 sequence is 15 residues long. Germline V CDR1 and CDR2: WNHNN, SYGVQD (reference sequence). CDR3 sequence (DNA): TGCGCCAGCACTCAGGGGTGGGACATGAACACTGAAGCTTTCTTT. This sequence encodes CASTQGWDMNTEAFF.

J is TRBJ1-1 and V is TRBV5-5; perhaps TRBD1 as D (5 bases). Germline values: CDR1 SGHKS, CDR2 YYEKEE (reference sequence). Trimming took off 1 base at V and 5 bases at J, with 12 bases between the two ends. The length of the CDR3 is 14 residues. For the CDR3, the DNA is TGTGCCAGCAGCTTGTGGCAGGGAGGGACTGAAGCTTTCTTT. It yields the protein CASSLWQGGTEAFF.

The genes are TRBV2 and TRBJ1-3, with TRBD1 as a possible D gene (5 bases). The ends were cut back, 6 bases at V and 0 bases at J, with 12 bases in the middle. CDR3 size: 15 residues. Germline assignment: CDR1 SNHLY and CDR2 FYNNEI. CDR3 sequence (DNA): TGTGCCAGCAGGGAGACAGTCCTCTCTGGAAACACCATATATTTT. It specifies CASRETVLSGNTIYF.

The J gene is TRBJ2-1, the V gene TRBV19; 7 nucleotides agree with TRBD1. V trimming: 7 bases; J trimming: 9 bases; junction bases outside the gene matches: 9. Per germline, CDR1 LNHDA and CDR2 SQIVND (reference sequence). CDR3 length: 13 amino acids. The CDR3 DNA is TGTGCCAGTATCCAGACAGGGTACGGTGAGCAGTTCTTC. It is translated as CASIQTGYGEQFF. Supplemented by reference TRBV19 and TRBJ2-1, the full variable domain reads DGGITQSPKYLFRKEGQNVTLSCEQNLNHDAMYWYRQDPGQGLRLIYYSQIVNDFQKGDIAEGYSVSREKKESFPLTVTSAQKNPTAFYLCASIQTGYGEQFFGPGTRLTVL.

The chain is built from TRBV5-1 and TRBJ2-3; D call uncertain. Germline values: CDR1 SGHRS, CDR2 YFSETQ. This CDR3 contains 13 residues. Trimming took 2 bases from V and 3 from J, leaving 7 bases between them. The CDR3 loop reads CASSFTETDTQYF. In nucleotides, the CDR3 is TGCGCCAGCAGCTTTACGGAGACAGATACGCAGTATTTT.

A single count supports this clone. The CDR3 bases are TGTGCCAGCAGCGTAGAATCACAGGAGTACAATGAGCAGTTCTTC. This translates into CASSVESQEYNEQFF. The chain employs TRBV9 and TRBJ2-1; D is perhaps TRBD1 (5 bases). Germline loops: CDR1 SGDLS, CDR2 YYNGEE. This CDR3 comprises 15 residues. Trimming left V 0 bases short and J 4 bases short, with 11 bases between. Full variable domain (remainder filled in from reference TRBV9 and TRBJ2-1): DSGVTQTPKHLITATGQRVTLRCSPRSGDLSVYWYQQSLDQGLQFLIQYYNGEERAKGNILERFSAQQFPDLHSELNLSSLELGDSALYFCASSVESQEYNEQFFGPGTRLTVL.

This clone was seen once. The genes are TRBV19 and TRBJ2-3, with 9 nucleotides matching TRBD2. There are 16 residues in the CDR3. With 9 bases clipped from V and 5 bases from J, the junction kept 15 bases outside the gene matches. The germline CDR1 and CDR2 sequences are LNHDA and SQIVND (reference sequence). In nucleotides, the CDR3 is TGTGCCAGCGACGGGGCTAGCGGGGCCGGCCTAGATACGCAGTATTTT. Translating gives CASDGASGAGLDTQYF.

The chain has TRBV30 and TRBJ2-1, with D unresolved. Trimming shortened V by 4 bases and J by 4 bases, and 5 bases separated the two germline ends. This CDR3 spans 11 amino acids. The germline CDR1 and CDR2 sequences are GTSNPN and SVGIG (reference sequence). CDR3 in amino acids: CAWTEYNEQFF. CDR3 DNA: TGTGCCTGGACCGAGTACAATGAGCAGTTCTTC.

This chain connects TRBV9 to TRBJ1-1; no clear D. Looked up from germline, CDR1 is SGDLS and CDR2 is YYNGEE. The CDR3 runs to 14 residues. The germline V and J ends were trimmed by 4 bases and 5 bases, with 15 bases remaining between them. CDR3 in amino acids: CASSPRMGVTEAFF. The CDR3 region has the DNA TGTGCCAGCAGCCCTCGAATGGGAGTAACTGAAGCTTTCTTT.

This clone was picked up one time. The chain is built from TRBV3-1 (or the pseudogene TRBV3-2) and TRBJ2-3; D may be TRBD2 (7 bases). Trimming shortened V by 1 base and J by 1 base, and 12 bases separated the two germline ends. CDR3 length: 16 residues. Germline V gene data show CDR1 as LGHDT and CDR2 as YNNKEL (reference sequence). CDR3 DNA: TGTGCCAGCAGCCAAGCTTGGGGGGGCGGCACAGATACGCAGTATTTT. Amino acid sequence: CASSQAWGGGTDTQYF.

The CDR3 DNA reads TGTGCCAGCAGCTCCCCCGCGGGGGGGACAGATACGCAGTATTTT. The encoded protein is CASSSPAGGTDTQYF. V usage is TRBV9 and J usage is TRBJ2-3, with 9 bases aligning to TRBD2. Looked up from germline, CDR1 is SGDLS and CDR2 is YYNGEE. This CDR3 has 15 residues. With 4 bases clipped from V and 3 bases from J, the junction kept 6 bases outside the gene matches.

The rearrangement links TRBV6-2 or TRBV6-3 to TRBJ1-2, with D tentatively TRBD1 (6 bases). With 6 bases removed from V and 4 bases from J, the gap between germline ends came to 15 bases. From germline, CDR1 is MNHEY and CDR2 SVGEGT. This CDR3 has 14 residues. Here the CDR3 reads CASSRSTGLYGYTF. DNA for the CDR3: TGTGCCAGCAGCCGAAGCACAGGGCTCTATGGCTACACCTTC.

The chain combines TRBV7-9 with TRBJ1-6; D is undetermined. In germline, CDR1 is SEHNR, CDR2 FQNEAQ (reference sequence). V lost 5 bases to trimming and J lost 4 bases, with 9 bases between them. This CDR3 contains 14 residues. Written as DNA, the CDR3 is TGTGCCAGCAGCGAGACACCGTATAATTCACCCCTCCACTTT. It translates to CASSETPYNSPLHF.

This chain joins TRBV28 and TRBJ1-1; a possible D gene is TRBD1 (6 bases). The CDR3 covers 16 residues. With 6 bases removed from V and 4 bases from J, the gap between germline ends came to 21 bases. Germline values: CDR1 MDHEN, CDR2 SYDVKM. The CDR3 nucleotides read TGTGCCAGCAGAGGGGGGGGAGACGTTCTTATCACTGAAGCTTTCTTT. This sequence encodes CASRGGGDVLITEAFF.

V gene TRBV25-1 combines with J gene TRBJ2-2; the D gene is possibly TRBD1 (6 bases). Germline CDR1 is MGHDK and CDR2 is SYGVNS. There are 16 residues in the CDR3. Trimming pared 4 bases from V and 2 bases from J, leaving 14 bases between. DNA for the CDR3: TGTGCCAGCAGTGCCCGTCCGGGACAAAACACCGGGGAGCTGTTTTTT. Protein: CASSARPGQNTGELFF.

The chain is built from TRBV7-2 and TRBJ1-2; 10 nucleotides line up with TRBD1. From germline, CDR1 is SGHTA and CDR2 FQGNSA. The CDR3 has 13 amino acids. The J segment lost 5 bases and the V segment lost 5 bases, leaving 2 bases of the junction unmatched. The chain's CDR3 is CASSRDRGYGYTF. The CDR3 DNA sequence: TGTGCCAGCAGCCGGGACAGGGGTTATGGCTACACCTTC.

The chain employs TRBV11-1 and TRBJ2-7, with D possibly TRBD1 on 6 matching bases. Trimming stripped 1 base from V and 8 bases from J, with 15 bases between. Germline loops: CDR1 SGHAT, CDR2 FQDESV (reference sequence). This CDR3 is 14 amino acids long. CDR3 nucleotides: TGTGCCAGCAGCTTAGATTCAGGGGATTTTAAGCAGTACTTC. Translation gives CASSLDSGDFKQYF.

The chain couples TRBV4-1 to TRBJ1-5; TRBD1 agrees at 8 bases. This CDR3 has 16 residues. Germline V lookup: CDR1 MGHRA, CDR2 YSYEKL. Trimming removed 1 base from V and 6 bases from J; junction bases left unmatched: 8. Here the CDR3 DNA reads TGCGCCAGCAGCCAAGTTGAGGCAGGGGGCCTTCAGCCCCAGCATTTT. Amino acid sequence: CASSQVEAGGLQPQHF.

This clone was observed a few times. The chain couples TRBV28 to TRBJ1-4; D gene ambiguous. The CDR3 runs to 14 residues. Trimming took 5 bases from V and 7 from J, leaving 14 bases between them. Per germline, CDR1 MDHEN and CDR2 SYDVKM. CDR3 bases: TGTGCCAGCAGTCCCACCGGGAAGGGTGAAAAACTGTTTTTT. Residues: CASSPTGKGEKLFF.